One and the same sample provided the 20 T cell receptor beta chains below, sequenced in a study of T cell repertoires in cytomegalovirus infection. TCRdb analysed the reads with MiXCR anew, one entry per CDR3 protein. In the table there are about 100,000 distinct CDR3 sequences, approximately 15% of which are singletons. Sequencing used PBMCs. The receptors originated from a human donor in good health (CMV status not recorded). Some clones in this sample may be carry-over from other donors' samples.

This clonotype has a handful of counts. This chain uses TRBV12-3 or TRBV12-4 with TRBJ2-3; TRBD1 agrees at 8 bases. The CDR3 is made up of 15 amino acids. J lost 1 base, V lost 3 bases, and 3 bases had no gene match. CDR3: CASSLLTGGTDTQYF. CDR3 coding DNA: TGTGCCAGCAGTTTGTTGACAGGGGGCACAGATACGCAGTATTTT.

This clonotype was counted at least ten times. J is TRBJ2-7 and V is TRBV20-1; D might be TRBD1 (6 bases). The CDR3 length is 12 residues. V was trimmed by 5 bases and J by 5 bases, leaving 13 bases between them. Per germline, CDR1 DFQATT and CDR2 SNEGSKA (reference sequence). CDR3: CSAQLHRDEQYF. CDR3 coding DNA: TGCAGTGCTCAACTCCACAGGGACGAGCAGTACTTC.

This clonotype was detected a few times. J is TRBJ2-7 and V is TRBV29-1, with D hard to call. Germline V gene lookup returns CDR1 SQVTM and CDR2 ANQGSEA. V shed 3 bases and J shed 3 bases, with 9 bases lying between them. CDR3 length: 12 residues. This chain's CDR3 is CSVDGGNYEQYF. The CDR3 DNA reads TGCAGCGTTGACGGCGGAAACTACGAGCAGTACTTC.

This sequence joins TRBV12-3 or TRBV12-4 and TRBJ1-1, with TRBD1 matching over 7 bases. The ends lost 5 bases at V and 5 bases at J; junction bases unmatched: 14. This CDR3 region has 16 residues. The CDR3 DNA follows: TGTGCCAGCAGTCCGCCCCCAGGGGGGAAGGATACTGAAGCTTTCTTT. Translated, it gives CASSPPPGGKDTEAFF.

This clonotype was recorded a few times. The DNA of the CDR3 is TGCAGTGCTACGAAGCTCAAAGCGAGCTCCTACGAGCAGTACTTC. Its translation: CSATKLKASSYEQYF. The rearrangement links TRBV20-1 to TRBJ2-7, with unresolved D. Germline V gene data show CDR1 as DFQATT and CDR2 as SNEGSKA (reference sequence). V was trimmed by 4 bases and J by 0 bases, leaving 16 bases between them. This CDR3 has 15 residues.

This chain links TRBV19 with TRBJ2-7; D might be TRBD2 (5 bases). Germline assignment: CDR1 LNHDA and CDR2 SQIVND (reference sequence). V was cut by 3 bases and J by 0 bases, with 12 bases left in between. This CDR3 region has 15 residues. The CDR3 nucleotides read TGTGCCAGTAGTATGAGGGCCCAGAGCTCCTACGAGCAGTACTTC. This encodes CASSMRAQSSYEQYF. The variable domain in full, with the rest retrieved from reference TRBV19 and TRBJ2-7, is DGGITQSPKYLFRKEGQNVTLSCEQNLNHDAMYWYRQDPGQGLRLIYYSQIVNDFQKGDIAEGYSVSREKKESFPLTVTSAQKNPTAFYLCASSMRAQSSYEQYFGPGTRLTVT.

The J gene is TRBJ2-2, the V gene TRBV6-2 or TRBV6-3; no definite D call. The germline CDR1 and CDR2 sequences are MNHEY and SVGEGT. Trimming left V 2 bases short and J 8 bases short, with 9 bases between. This CDR3 region has 13 residues. CDR3: CASSYPLGGELFF. The DNA for the CDR3 is TGTGCCAGCAGTTACCCGTTAGGAGGGGAGCTGTTTTTT.

This clonotype showed up many times. The CDR3 region has the DNA TGCGCCAGCAGCTTGGCCGGACGGAACTCTGGAAACACCATATATTTT. It specifies CASSLAGRNSGNTIYF. The chain joins TRBV5-1 to TRBJ1-3; no clear D. The V and J ends lost 0 bases and 0 bases respectively, with 10 bases between them. Germline values: CDR1 SGHRS, CDR2 YFSETQ. The CDR3 is 16 residues long.

This clonotype was observed many times. This chain links TRBV11-2 with TRBJ2-3; 8 bases map to TRBD2. The germline V gene encodes CDR1 SGHAT and CDR2 FQNNGV. CDR3 size: 16 residues. With 5 bases clipped from V and 3 bases from J, the junction kept 10 bases outside the gene matches. The CDR3 is CASSTGGGGPTDTQYF. The CDR3 DNA reads as TGTGCCAGCAGCACGGGGGGGGGGGGCCCTACAGATACGCAGTATTTT.

There are many counts of this clonotype. CDR3 sequence (DNA): TGTGCCAGCAGAGGGACGGCAAATCAGTACTTC. Its protein is CASRGTANQYF. The chain recombines TRBV7-2 with TRBJ2-7; the D gene could be TRBD1 or TRBD2 (5 bases each). Between the trimmed V and J ends, which lost 6 bases and 10 bases, there was a span of 13 bases. The germline gives CDR1 SGHTA, CDR2 FQGNSA. The CDR3 length is 11 residues.

A word on this clonotype: This may be a read error: a much more frequent sequence differs by one nucleotide. The rearrangement uses TRBV7-2 and TRBJ1-1; 9 bases map to TRBD1. There are 16 residues in the CDR3. Germline V gene sequence: CDR1 SGHTA, CDR2 FQGNSA. The CDR3 loop is CAGSSTPDRGGTEAFF. As DNA, the CDR3 is TGTGCCGGCAGCTCCACCCCGGACAGGGGAGGGACTGAAGCTTTCTTT.

This clonotype was counted a few times. The V gene is TRBV29-1, the J gene TRBJ2-3; 9 bases are a match to TRBD2. After removal of 7 bases from V and 2 bases from J, the junction contained 4 bases not matched to a gene. CDR1 and CDR2 (germline): SQVTM, ANQGSEA. This CDR3 region has 13 residues. The CDR3 DNA reads as TGCAGCGGGAGCGGGGGGAACACAGATACGCAGTATTTT. Residues: CSGSGGNTDTQYF.

This clonotype was counted only a few times. The chain is built from TRBV2 and TRBJ2-3; 8 bases line up with TRBD1. The CDR3 is made up of 16 amino acids. J gave up 2 bases and V 6 bases, and 10 bases lay outside the gene matches. Germline V gene sequence: CDR1 SNHLY, CDR2 FYNNEI. The CDR3 here is CASRGFWTGITDTQYF. The CDR3 DNA reads TGTGCCAGCAGGGGTTTTTGGACAGGGATCACAGATACGCAGTATTTT.

This clonotype has only a few counts. J is TRBJ2-4 and V is TRBV7-9, with a weak D call TRBD1 (5 bases). The ends were cut back, 1 base at V and 8 bases at J, with 9 bases in the middle. This CDR3 has 13 residues. Germline V gene data show CDR1 as SEHNR and CDR2 as FQNEAQ (reference sequence). CDR3 region: CASSLGPGHIQYF. The CDR3, as DNA: TGTGCCAGCAGCTTAGGACCAGGGCACATTCAGTACTTC.

The table lists this clonotype with many counts. The J gene is TRBJ1-6, the V gene TRBV7-9, with a possible D match to TRBD1 (5 bases). V was trimmed by 1 base and J by 9 bases, leaving 13 bases between them. The CDR3 contains 15 residues. Looked up from germline, CDR1 is SEHNR and CDR2 is FQNEAQ (reference sequence). Here the CDR3 DNA reads TGTGCCAGCAGCTTAGGCGGGACGCAATCTTCACCCCTCCACTTT. Protein sequence: CASSLGGTQSSPLHF.

The sample holds many counts of this clonotype. The chain couples TRBV7-2 to TRBJ2-7; 10 bases map to TRBD1. Germline CDR1 SGHTA, CDR2 FQGNSA. Trimming at V came to 2 bases and at J to 4 bases, leaving 5 bases not matched to a gene. The CDR3 runs 15 residues. The CDR3 nucleotides are TGTGCCAGCAGCTTATCGAGGGGACAGGGGTACGAGCAGTACTTC. Protein product: CASSLSRGQGYEQYF. Full variable domain (remainder filled in from reference TRBV7-2 and TRBJ2-7): GAGVSQSPSNKVTEKGKDVELRCDPISGHTALYWYRQSLGQGLEFLIYFQGNSAPDKSGLPSDRFSAERTGGSVSTLTIQRTQQEDSAVYLCASSLSRGQGYEQYFGPGTRLTVT.

This clonotype occurred a few times. This sequence joins TRBV12-3 or TRBV12-4 and TRBJ1-3; D remains unclear. There are 14 residues in the CDR3. V was cut by 2 bases and J by 4 bases, with 9 bases left in between. Written as DNA, the CDR3 is TGTGCCAGCAGTTTACGGGTGGACGGAAACACCATATATTTT. The encoded protein is CASSLRVDGNTIYF.

This clonotype was observed a few times. The J gene is TRBJ1-1, the V gene TRBV10-3; perhaps TRBD1 as D (5 bases). Germline CDR1 and CDR2: ENHRY and SYGVKD. With 7 bases removed from V and 0 bases from J, the gap between germline ends came to 9 bases. CDR3 length equals 13 residues. The CDR3 sequence: CAITGKVNTEAFF. The CDR3 region has the DNA TGTGCCATCACAGGGAAGGTGAACACTGAAGCTTTCTTT.

This clonotype was counted a few times. This chain uses TRBV12-3 or TRBV12-4 with TRBJ1-1; TRBD1 might be the D (5 bases). The CDR3 is 14 residues long. Between the trimmed V and J ends, which lost 6 bases and 5 bases, there was a span of 16 bases. In nucleotides, the CDR3 is TGTGCCAGCAGCGAACGTCAGGGCGGGACTGAAGCTTTCTTT. Translated, it gives CASSERQGGTEAFF.

In its sample, this clonotype was seen many times. This chain joins TRBV7-2 and TRBJ2-7, with 7 nucleotides matching TRBD1. This CDR3 region has 13 residues. V lost 4 bases and J lost 2; bases outside the gene matches: 2. Germline-derived CDR1 and CDR2 are SGHTA and FQGNSA. The CDR3 DNA reads TGTGCCAGCAGCTACGGACAGGCCTACGAGCAGTACTTC. Translated, it gives CASSYGQAYEQYF.